A selection of T cell receptor beta chains follows, all from one sample in a study of blood T cell repertoires in COVID-19. Assay used: immunoSEQ multiplex PCR; TCRdb lists only in-frame clones, some missing. The table includes approximately 670,000 clones, 70% to 90% detected once. The sample consisted of peripheral blood. Receptor source: a woman between 18 and 30 years old with acute or convalescent COVID-19. CDR3s include the opening cysteine and the closing phenylalanine or tryptophan. D genes are given only for firm matches. Not all rows give a size; the values are once, few, many and, for expanded clones, a class.

>TRBJ2-7|TRBD1|TRBV6-5|NA
CASSPGTDTSYEQYF
TGTGCCAGCAGTCCGGGGACAGACACCTCCTACGAGCAGTACTTC
>TRBJ2-3|NA|TRBV9|NA
CASSVGSASTDTQYF
TGTGCCAGCAGCGTAGGCTCAGCGAGCACAGATACGCAGTATTTT
>TRBJ1-5|NA|TRBV30|NA
CAWSIEVRGYQPQHF
TGTGCCTGGAGTATAGAGGTCAGGGGCTATCAGCCCCAGCATTTT
>TRBJ1-2|NA|TRBV27|NA
CASSLRSLSDGYTF
TGTGCCAGCAGTTTAAGAAGCCTTAGTGATGGCTACACCTTC
>TRBJ2-7|TRBD1|TRBV27|NA
CASSATRGSEQYF
TGTGCCAGCAGTGCAACCAGGGGGAGCGAGCAGTACTTC
>TRBJ2-4|NA|TRBV6-2/TRBV6-3|NA
CASSYARGGTKNIQYF
TGTGCCAGCAGTTACGCGCGTGGAGGGACCAAAAACATTCAGTACTTC
>TRBJ2-1|TRBD1|TRBV18|NA
CASSLGQGRSYNEQFF
TGTGCCAGCTCATTAGGACAGGGGAGGTCCTACAATGAGCAGTTCTTC
>TRBJ2-1|NA|TRBV5-4|NA
CASGVGTGNEQFF
TGTGCCAGCGGGGTCGGCACGGGGAATGAGCAGTTCTTC
>TRBJ1-1|NA|TRBV10-3|NA
CAISEMGQNTEAFF
TGTGCCATCAGTGAGATGGGACAGAACACTGAAGCTTTCTTT
>TRBJ1-2|NA|TRBV19|once
CATRAGEGYTF
TGTGCCACCCGGGCGGGGGAAGGCTACACCTTC
>TRBJ2-3|NA|TRBV19|NA
CASSIFNTVTDTQYF
TGTGCCAGTAGTATATTCAACACCGTTACAGATACGCAGTATTTT
>TRBJ2-5|NA|TRBV24-1|NA
CATSDPQGYQETQYF
TGTGCCACCAGTGATCCACAGGGTTATCAAGAGACCCAGTACTTC
>TRBJ2-4|NA|TRBV19|once
CASSTGNIQYF
TGTGCCAGTAGTACGGGAAACATTCAGTACTTC
>TRBJ2-2|TRBD1|TRBV6-4|NA
CASSTGTGDTGELFF
TGTGCCAGCAGCACCGGGACAGGGGACACCGGGGAGCTGTTTTTT
>TRBJ1-2|TRBD1|TRBV3-1/TRBV3-2|NA
CASSRQGLYGYTF
TGTGCCAGCAGCCGACAGGGCCTCTATGGCTACACCTTC
>TRBJ2-1|NA|TRBV9|NA
CASSVATYNEQFF
TGTGCCAGCAGCGTGGCAACCTACAATGAGCAGTTCTTC
>TRBJ1-4|TRBD1|TRBV6-5|NA
CASRGQGGEKLFF
TGTGCCAGCAGGGGACAGGGAGGGGAAAAACTGTTTTTT
>TRBJ2-1|TRBD2|TRBV4-1|NA
CASSQVVPGTTINEQFF
TGCGCCAGCAGCCAAGTAGTACCCGGGACTACTATCAATGAGCAGTTCTTC
>TRBJ2-7|TRBD2|TRBV4-1|NA
CASSQPGLAGEIFYEQYF
TGCGCCAGCAGCCAGCCGGGACTAGCGGGGGAGATATTTTACGAGCAGTACTTC
>TRBJ1-1|TRBD1|TRBV19|NA
CASNTGQRNTEAFF
TGTGCCAGCAACACGGGACAGAGGAACACTGAAGCTTTCTTT
>TRBJ1-1|NA|TRBV9|NA
CASSLQGSITEAFF
TGTGCCAGCAGCCTGCAGGGAAGTATCACTGAAGCTTTCTTT
>TRBJ1-5|NA|TRBV30|NA
CAWSFSPGLPQHF
TGTGCCTGGAGTTTTTCACCCGGTCTGCCCCAGCATTTT
>TRBJ2-5|TRBD2|TRBV3-1/TRBV3-2|NA
CASSPGTSGVETQYF
TGTGCCAGCAGCCCGGGGACTAGCGGGGTAGAGACCCAGTACTTC
>TRBJ1-5|TRBD1|TRBV6-1|once
CASSGKRGPSNQPQHF
TGTGCCAGCAGTGGGAAAAGGGGGCCTAGCAATCAGCCCCAGCATTTT
>TRBJ1-4|NA|TRBV7-2|NA
CASSLVGRDEGEKLFF
TGTGCCAGCAGCTTAGTTGGGAGGGATGAGGGTGAAAAACTGTTTTTT
>TRBJ1-1|TRBD1|TRBV5-1|NA
CASSLGDRGNTEAFF
TGCGCCAGCAGCTTGGGGGACAGGGGGAACACTGAAGCTTTCTTT
>TRBJ1-5|TRBD1|TRBV6-7|NA
CAITGEWNQPQHF
TGTGCCATCACAGGGGAATGGAATCAGCCCCAGCATTTT
>TRBJ2-5|NA|TRBV6-2/TRBV6-3|NA
CASSPRDTETQYF
TGTGCCAGCAGCCCTCGGGACACAGAGACCCAGTACTTC
>TRBJ2-3|TRBD2|TRBV7-2|NA
CASSLSGGGSTDTQYF
TGTGCCAGCAGCTTATCGGGCGGGGGTTCCACAGATACGCAGTATTTT
>TRBJ1-2|NA|TRBV5-1|NA
CASSLGQVNYGYTF
TGCGCCAGCAGCTTGGGACAAGTTAACTATGGCTACACCTTC
>TRBJ1-3|TRBD1|TRBV4-3|once
CASSQDSGDSGNTIYF
TGCGCCAGCAGCCAAGATAGTGGGGACAGCGGGAACACCATATATTTT
>TRBJ1-5|TRBD1|TRBV6-2/TRBV6-3|few
CASSEDRGHMNQPQHF
TGTGCCAGCAGCGAGGACAGGGGGCATATGAATCAGCCCCAGCATTTT
>TRBJ2-1|NA|TRBV6-2/TRBV6-3|NA
CASSAPGGGGINEQFF
TGTGCCAGCAGTGCCCCCGGAGGGGGGGGGATCAATGAGCAGTTCTTC
>TRBJ2-2|NA|TRBV5-8|NA
CASTPEFTSFTGELFF
TGTGCCAGCACCCCGGAGTTTACTAGCTTCACCGGGGAGCTGTTTTTT
>TRBJ1-5|TRBD1|TRBV28|NA
CASSLGQGVQPQHF
TGTGCCAGCAGTTTAGGACAGGGGGTTCAGCCCCAGCATTTT